These T cell receptor beta chains were read from a single sample in a study of CDR3 diversity in severe acne. TCRdb reprocessed the PCR reads via MiXCR and lists one record per CDR3 protein. The sample has about 84,000 distinct CDR3 sequences; under 65% are singletons. The sequencing input was blood. Every receptor here comes from a male donor in good health, without acne. Each CDR3 is given without its conserved first and last residue. The order of the fields is V gene, CDR3 length, D gene, CDR3 protein. The D gene is left open where the match is weak.

TRBV29-1	15	.	SVEEPQGVSGANVLT
TRBV7-9	22	.	ASSRGTEQYFGPGKPPRTDTQY
TRBV9	10	.	ASSALGYEQY
TRBV7-3	11	.	ASSLWAGYEQY
TRBV10-3	16	.	AIGGQTGGSYSNQPQH
TRBV7-6	12	TRBD2	ASSTSGLQETQY
TRBV6-1	12	TRBD2	ASRGLAGYNEQF
TRBV6-5	15	TRBD2	ATQTSGLASGANVLT
TRBV11-1	13	.	ASSRGGGGDQPQH
TRBV6-4	13	.	AGSALAGEGDTQH
TRBV10-3	11	.	AAQRTTNEKLF
TRBV25-1	13	.	ASSLGAGPTYEQY
TRBV25-1	12	.	ASSLVGSAYEQY
TRBV29-1	11	.	SVRTGIFNGYT
TRBV5-6	10	.	ASSLTSNEQF
TRBV6-1	17	TRBD2	ASSFPGLAGEGSTDTQY
TRBV10-3	12	TRBD2	AISESLAGDTQY
TRBV29-1	11	.	SAWGEQNTEAF
TRBV29-1	12	TRBD2	SVATSGGLNEQF
TRBV7-2	11	.	ASSSSGSYEQY
TRBV7-8	12	.	ASSFGGASETTN
TRBV9	13	TRBD2	ASSPGGGATYEQY
TRBV2	11	.	ASSRNNNSPLH
TRBV7-8	13	TRBD2	ASSQSGSGGETQY
TRBV15	14	.	ATSRESLARTDTQY
TRBV6-1	11	.	ASSDSVGVRAF
TRBV5-1	13	TRBD1	ASSPDRAFYNEQF
TRBV5-1	13	.	ASSLTASGANVLT
TRBV2	9	TRBD2	ATVLGGEQY
TRBV20-1	12	TRBD2	SVLAGGVYNEQF
TRBV11-2	10	.	ASSGTGFWAF
TRBV20-1	15	TRBD2	SARKTSGSSYIGEQY
TRBV19	11	TRBD1	ASSADRAGGYT
TRBV5-6	15	TRBD1	ASSFGDRAYNEQPQH
TRBV20-1	15	.	SARDPASGASTDTQY
TRBV3-1	12	.	ASSQGVRWTEAF
TRBV19	13	.	ASSIDRSQRDEQF
TRBV20-1	12	TRBD2	SAPGGSGYYEQY
TRBV7-9	16	.	ASSYPQGMSSYNSPLH